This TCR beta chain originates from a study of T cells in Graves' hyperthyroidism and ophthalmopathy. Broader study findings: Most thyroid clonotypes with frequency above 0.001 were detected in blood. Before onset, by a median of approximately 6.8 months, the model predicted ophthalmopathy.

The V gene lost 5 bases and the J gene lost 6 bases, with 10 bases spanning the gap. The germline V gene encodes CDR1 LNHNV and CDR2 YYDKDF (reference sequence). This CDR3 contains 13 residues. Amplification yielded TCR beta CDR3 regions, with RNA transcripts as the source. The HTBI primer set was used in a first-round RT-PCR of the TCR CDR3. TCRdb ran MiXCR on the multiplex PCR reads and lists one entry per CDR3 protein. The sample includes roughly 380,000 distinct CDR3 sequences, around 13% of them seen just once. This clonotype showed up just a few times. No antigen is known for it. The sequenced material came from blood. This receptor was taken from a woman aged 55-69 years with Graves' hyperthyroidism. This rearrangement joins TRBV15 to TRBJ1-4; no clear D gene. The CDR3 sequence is CATSSEADEKLFF. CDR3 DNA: TGTGCCACCAGCTCAGAGGCCGATGAAAAACTGTTTTTT.